This entry features one TCR beta chain sequence. The antigen remains undetermined. The germline CDR1 and CDR2 sequences are SQVTM and ANQGSEA. The CDR3 totals 13 residues. V was pared by 8 bases and J by 1 base, with 13 bases between. A second PCR, run for about 6 to 11 cycles, used a sample-barcoded 5' primer plus a J-beta primer mix. TCRdb re-called the 5' RACE reads through MiXCR, storing one row per CDR3 protein. The table lists around 1,500,000 distinct CDR3 sequences, roughly 40% of them singletons. The data stem from a study of blood T cells in healthy people across ages. Donors gave roughly 10 milliliters of peripheral blood apiece. Regarding the study as a whole: Diversity was estimated from one million T cells, and these estimates were considered underestimates. There was a strong correlation between TCR beta diversity and naive T cell percentage.

The specimen sequenced was blood. The sequence derives from a woman younger than 35 in good health. The chain recombines TRBV29-1 with TRBJ2-3; D call uncertain. The chain's CDR3 is CSTLTWRTDTQYF. As DNA, the CDR3 is TGCAGCACATTGACTTGGCGCACAGATACGCAGTATTTT.